The next 4 T cell receptor beta chains were all read from a single sample in a study of blood T cells in healthy people across ages. For the second PCR, which ran for 7 to 11 cycles, a sample-barcoded 5' primer and a J-beta primer mix were used. TCRdb passed the 5' RACE reads through MiXCR, listing each CDR3 protein once. This table has approximately 810,000 distinct CDR3 sequences, about 30% appearing once. Sequenced: blood. The receptors originated from an elderly woman in good health.

The table lists this clonotype with a count of one. The chain links TRBV6-1 to TRBJ1-1; D remains unclear. The ends were cut back, 3 bases at V and 5 bases at J, with 13 bases in the middle. This CDR3 has 14 amino acids. Germline V gene data show CDR1 as MNHNS and CDR2 as SASEGT. In DNA form, the CDR3 reads TGTGCCAGCAGTGAGCAAGAGGTTGGTACTGAAGCTTTCTTT. It translates to CASSEQEVGTEAFF.

As regards this clonotype: With a much larger clone just one base away, this may be a read error. This rearrangement joins TRBV7-2 to TRBJ2-1, with D possibly being TRBD2 (6 bases). There are 15 residues in the CDR3. The germline gives CDR1 SGHTA, CDR2 FQGNSA. V dropped 4 bases and J dropped 6 bases, with 16 bases sitting between them. The CDR3, as DNA: TGTGCCAGCAGCTCAGCAGTCGGACTAATCAATGAGCAGTTCTTC. It is translated as CASSSAVGLINEQFF.

The chain is built from TRBV14 and TRBJ2-4, with 7 bases matching TRBD1. TRBJ2-7 matches the DNA end more closely, so the J call is doubtful. The V gene's germline CDR1 is SGHDN and CDR2 FVKESK. CDR3 length: 15 amino acids. The CDR3 bases are TGTGCCAGCAGCCCGGGGACAGCTCTGCTGTACGAGCAGTACTTC. Its translation is CASSPGTALLYEQYF.

This clonotype has just a few counts. The rearrangement joins TRBV28 to TRBJ1-4; TRBD1 aligns across 8 bases. The V gene end was trimmed by 3 bases and the J gene end by 8 bases; junction bases not matched to a gene: 5. In germline, CDR1 is MDHEN, CDR2 SYDVKM. The CDR3 sequence is 14 residues long. The DNA for the CDR3 is TGTGCCAGCAGTTTCAGGGGGCTTGGGGAAAAACTGTTTTTT. Amino acid sequence: CASSFRGLGEKLFF. Together with reference TRBV28 and TRBJ1-4, the CDR3 gives the full variable domain: DVKVTQSSRYLVKRTGEKVFLECVQDMDHENMFWYRQDPGLGLRLIYFSYDVKMKEKGDIPEGYSVSREKKERFSLILESASTNQTSMYLCASSFRGLGEKLFFGSGTQLSVL.